This is a list of T cell receptor beta chains from one sample in a study of identical twins. TCRdb redid the calling of the 5' RACE reads with MiXCR, one entry per CDR3 protein. Of roughly 570,000 distinct CDR3 sequences listed, around 9.6% are singletons. These same records also appear under a second study, on yellow fever vaccine responses in identical twins.

Sequenced sample: PBMCs. Every receptor here comes from a woman under 30 in good health. Each CDR3 is given with its conserved first and last residue. The D gene is left open where the match is weak. Part of the rows lack a size; the others show once, few, many or a class for expanded clones.

many	TRBD1	TRBV5-1	TRBJ2-1	CASSLIQGYGNEQFF	TGCGCCAGCAGCTTAATACAGGGGTATGGCAATGAGCAGTTCTTC
few	.	TRBV20-1	TRBJ2-5	CSAYSAQARVEQETQYF	TGCAGTGCTTATTCGGCGCAGGCCCGGGTCGAGCAAGAGACCCAGTACTTC
many	TRBD2	TRBV10-3	TRBJ2-1	CAISEPRTSNEQFF	TGTGCCATCAGTGAGCCCCGGACTAGCAATGAGCAGTTCTTC
many	.	TRBV20-1	TRBJ2-3	CSAVYRGTDTQYF	TGCAGTGCTGTATACAGGGGCACAGATACGCAGTATTTT
.	.	TRBV11-3	TRBJ2-1	CASSLGTLGSYNEQFF	TGTGCCAGCAGCTTAGGGACGCTGGGGTCCTACAATGAGCAGTTCTTC
few	.	TRBV7-9	TRBJ1-1	CASSKAGIEAFF	TGTGCCAGCAGCAAAGCCGGTATTGAAGCTTTCTTT
few	.	TRBV5-1	TRBJ1-1	CASSLETAGTEAFF	TGCGCCAGCAGCTTGGAGACAGCTGGCACTGAAGCTTTCTTT
.	.	TRBV18	TRBJ2-5	CASSRGKAETQYF	TGTGCCAGCTCACGGGGGAAGGCAGAGACCCAGTACTTC
few	.	TRBV20-1	TRBJ2-2	CSARRGTGELFF	TGCAGTGCTAGACGCGGCACCGGGGAGCTGTTTTTT
few	TRBD2	TRBV12-3/TRBV12-4	TRBJ2-1	CASSLPLAGGPGNNNEQFF	TGTGCCAGCAGTTTACCGCTAGCGGGAGGCCCGGGGAACAACAATGAGCAGTTCTTC
.	.	TRBV6-1	TRBJ2-7	CASNGIVGPKKYEQYF	TGTGCCAGCAACGGGATAGTTGGTCCAAAGAAATACGAGCAGTACTTC
.	.	TRBV29-1	TRBJ2-1	CSVEGQPGHVYNEQFF	TGCAGCGTTGAGGGGCAGCCTGGGCATGTCTACAATGAGCAGTTCTTC
.	TRBD2	TRBV30	TRBJ2-5	CAWSPGLAGGPQETQYF	TGTGCCTGGAGCCCGGGACTAGCGGGGGGTCCCCAAGAGACCCAGTACTTC
many	.	TRBV13	TRBJ1-1	CASTFRVGASNTEAFF	TGTGCCAGCACCTTTAGAGTCGGGGCTTCGAACACTGAAGCTTTCTTT
many	.	TRBV11-2	TRBJ2-3	CASSLGVTGTDTQYF	TGTGCCAGCAGCTTAGGGGTCACGGGAACAGATACGCAGTATTTT
.	TRBD2	TRBV28	TRBJ2-5	CASRAAGGAAQENQYF	TGTGCCAGCAGGGCAGCGGGGGGCGCCGCCCAAGAGAACCAGTACTTC
few	TRBD2	TRBV7-8	TRBJ2-4	CASSYAPTTSGVGNIQYF	TGTGCCAGCAGCTATGCTCCAACGACTAGCGGGGTTGGAAACATTCAGTACTTC
many	TRBD1	TRBV5-1	TRBJ2-7	CASSWDSSYEQYF	TGCGCCAGCAGCTGGGACAGCTCCTACGAGCAGTACTTC
.	.	TRBV30	TRBJ2-6	CAWKPGGTAFSGANVLTF	TGTGCCTGGAAGCCGGGCGGGACAGCGTTCTCTGGGGCCAACGTCCTGACTTTC
many	TRBD2	TRBV7-2	TRBJ2-5	CASSLGPSGRETQYF	TGTGCCAGCAGCTTAGGGCCTAGCGGGAGGGAGACCCAGTACTTC
few	TRBD1	TRBV7-9	TRBJ2-7	CASSLVRSGGYEQYF	TGTGCCAGCAGCTTAGTAAGGTCAGGGGGCTACGAGCAGTACTTC
few	TRBD1	TRBV5-5	TRBJ2-1	CASGAVNRGSANNEQFF	TGTGCCAGCGGGGCAGTAAACAGGGGTAGCGCAAACAATGAGCAGTTCTTC
.	TRBD2	TRBV12-3/TRBV12-4	TRBJ2-7	CASSLGTSGHYEQYF	TGTGCCAGCAGTTTAGGGACTAGCGGGCACTACGAGCAGTACTTC
.	.	TRBV28	TRBJ2-1	CASSPYTDNEQFF	TGTGCCAGCAGTCCATACACAGACAATGAGCAGTTCTTC
few	.	TRBV10-3	TRBJ2-1	CAISPPGTPSEQFF	TGTGCCATCAGTCCGCCCGGGACCCCGAGCGAGCAGTTCTTC
.	.	TRBV28	TRBJ2-7	CASSFPPGRQYF	TGTGCCAGCAGTTTCCCGCCAGGGAGGCAGTACTTC
.	.	TRBV24-1	TRBJ2-2	CATGGGTENTGELFF	TGTGCCACGGGCGGAGGGACAGAGAACACCGGGGAGCTGTTTTTT
.	TRBD1	TRBV7-2	TRBJ1-2	CASSLAPQGANYGYTF	TGTGCCAGCAGCTTAGCCCCGCAGGGGGCAAACTATGGCTACACCTTC
.	.	TRBV11-2	TRBJ2-2	CASSLVAPGPPGTGELFF	TGTGCCAGCAGCTTAGTAGCGCCGGGACCTCCGGGGACCGGGGAGCTGTTTTTT
many	.	TRBV10-3	TRBJ2-7	CAISEGLGTPYEQYF	TGTGCCATCAGTGAGGGACTCGGGACTCCCTACGAGCAGTACTTC
many	TRBD1	TRBV12-3/TRBV12-4	TRBJ1-3	CASSLRGQLLSGNTIYF	TGTGCCAGCAGTTTAAGGGGACAGCTTCTTAGTGGAAACACCATATATTTT